The present entry profiles one T cell receptor (beta chain) with its context. The record originates from a study of blood T cell repertoires in COVID-19. Study as a whole: From the United States, Italy and Spain came samples of acute and convalescent COVID-19. Sources were T cells, B-cell-depleted T cells, or PBMCs; the material itself was cDNA or gDNA.

The V end lost 3 bases, the J end lost 4 bases, and 21 bases lay between the germline ends. The V gene's germline CDR1 is SGHDT and CDR2 YYEEEE. This CDR3 comprises 17 residues. Sequencing used immunoSEQ multiplex PCR; TCRdb keeps in-frame clones, though not all of them. The table records 150,000 or so clones, 75% to 85% of them present only once. The chain has TRBV5-6 and TRBJ2-3; the D gene is possibly TRBD1 (5 bases). This clonotype originated in a human donor in a cohort sampled during active COVID-19. Source material: peripheral blood. The CDR3 spells CASSYLRVTAGADTQYF. In DNA, the CDR3 is TGTGCCAGCAGCTACCTCAGGGTGACCGCTGGGGCAGATACGCAGTATTTT.